This entry describes one T cell receptor (beta chain). No cognate antigen has been identified for it. No clone much larger than this one lies a single base away; base qualities are absent. The sample comes from a study of CD4 T cell repertoires in COVID-19 (dated by TCRdb to about 2021). Background on the whole study: For cross-reactivity analysis, CFSE-low cells were expanded with IL-2 for over eight days, then relabeled and restimulated with spike proteins from other coronaviruses. The study characterized naturally processed CD4+ T cell responses to SARS-CoV-2 spike and nucleoprotein in COVID-19-recovered individuals, using TCR Vbeta sequencing to assess clonal composition. TCR Vbeta repertoire analysis of SARS-CoV-2-reactive T cells was conducted at the subset level in a few recovered individuals. What the work shows at the level of the full study, not this receptor alone: Several of the most expanded SARS-CoV-2-reactive clonotypes were found to be shared between two or all three memory subsets, suggesting intraclonal diversification. Between about 6 and 26% of SARS-CoV-2 clonotypes were also detected in secondary cultures stimulated with SARS-CoV and/or HKU1 spike, a finding consistent with cross-reactivity.

The library was produced with the immunoSEQ multiplex PCR assay. The paper's data handling went like this. To quantify how much the repertoires of different subsets overlapped, the Chao-Jaccard similarity index was used along with counts of shared clonotypes. The table was pulled from immuneACCESS by TCRdb, which kept in-frame rearrangements only. Such tables lose some clones; where checked, under half of the loss comes from unresolved V genes, and the rest has no known cause. That table furnishes V, J and clone size, whereas the DNA furnished D and trimming. Recorded for this sample are over 75,000 clones; under 90% of them occurred a single time. Over 0.45% of the sample goes to the ten largest clones. Explained via the paper, the time point label denotes: sample from a COVID-19-recovered individual after infection. The donors were patients who had recovered from mild-to-severe COVID-19. Uncultured memory T cell samples were sequenced directly after ex vivo isolation. CD4+ total memory, central memory, effector memory and circulating T follicular helper cells were isolated from peripheral blood mononuclear cells.

Reading the germline V gene gives CDR1 MDHEN and CDR2 SYDVKM. V and J are truncated by 4 bases and 3 bases respectively, leaving an intervening sequence of 3 bases. The CDR3 starts with the cysteine, ends with the phenylalanine, and has 11 residues. CDR3 DNA is the only sequence kept; it has 33 bases, read in frame from the first base. The sequence was obtained from a human donor who had COVID-19. In this chain, TRBV28 is recombined with TRBJ1-1; the D gene cannot be resolved reliably. Here the sequenced sample was CD4+ T cells from peripheral blood, taken after recovery from COVID-19. The CDR3 protein: CASSSDTEAFF. The nucleotides read TGTGCCAGCAGTTCCGACACTGAAGCTTTCTTT.